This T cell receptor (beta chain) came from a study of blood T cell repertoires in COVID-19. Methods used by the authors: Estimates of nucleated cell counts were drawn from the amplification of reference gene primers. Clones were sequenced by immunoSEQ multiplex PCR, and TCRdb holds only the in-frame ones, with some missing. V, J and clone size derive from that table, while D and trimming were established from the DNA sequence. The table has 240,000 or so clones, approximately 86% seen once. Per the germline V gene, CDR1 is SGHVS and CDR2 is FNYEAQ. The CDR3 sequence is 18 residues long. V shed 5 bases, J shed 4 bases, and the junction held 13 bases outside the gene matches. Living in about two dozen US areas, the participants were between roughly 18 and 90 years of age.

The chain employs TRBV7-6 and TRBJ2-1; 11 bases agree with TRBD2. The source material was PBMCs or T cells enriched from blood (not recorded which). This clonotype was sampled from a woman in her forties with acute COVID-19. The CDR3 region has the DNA TGTGCCAGCAGCACGGAGTCCCAACTAGCGGGAGCTTACAATGAGCAGTTCTTC. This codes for CASSTESQLAGAYNEQFF.